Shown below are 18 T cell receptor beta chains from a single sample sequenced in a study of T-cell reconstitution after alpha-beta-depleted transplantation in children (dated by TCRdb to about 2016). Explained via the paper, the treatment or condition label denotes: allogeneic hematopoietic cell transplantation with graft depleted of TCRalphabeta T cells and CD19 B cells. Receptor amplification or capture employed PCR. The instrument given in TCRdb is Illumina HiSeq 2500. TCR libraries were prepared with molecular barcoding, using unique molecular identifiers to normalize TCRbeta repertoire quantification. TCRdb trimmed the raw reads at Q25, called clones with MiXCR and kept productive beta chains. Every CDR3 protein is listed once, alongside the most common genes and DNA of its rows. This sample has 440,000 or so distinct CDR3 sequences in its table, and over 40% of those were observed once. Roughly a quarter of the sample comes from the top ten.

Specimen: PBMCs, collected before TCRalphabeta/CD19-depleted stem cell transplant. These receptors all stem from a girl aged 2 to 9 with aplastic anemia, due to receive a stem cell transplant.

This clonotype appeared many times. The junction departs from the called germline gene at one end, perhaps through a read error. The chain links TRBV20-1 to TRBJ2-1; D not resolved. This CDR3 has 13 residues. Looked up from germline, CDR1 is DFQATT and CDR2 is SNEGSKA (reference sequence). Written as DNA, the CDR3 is TGCAGTGCTCGAGAAGGACGACACAATGAGCAGTTCTTC. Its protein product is CSAREGRHNEQFF.

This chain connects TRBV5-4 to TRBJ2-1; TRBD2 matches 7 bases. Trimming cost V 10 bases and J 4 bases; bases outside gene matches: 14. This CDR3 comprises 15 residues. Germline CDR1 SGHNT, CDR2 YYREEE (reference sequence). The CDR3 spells CAYRPPGLPYNEQFF. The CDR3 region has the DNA TGTGCCTACCGGCCCCCGGGACTACCTTACAATGAGCAGTTCTTC.

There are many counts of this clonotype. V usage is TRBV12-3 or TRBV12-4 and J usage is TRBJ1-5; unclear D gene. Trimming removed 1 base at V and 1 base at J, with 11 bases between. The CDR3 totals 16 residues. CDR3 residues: CASSLGGVGSNQPQHF. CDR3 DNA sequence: TGTGCCAGCAGTTTAGGTGGGGTCGGAAGCAATCAGCCCCAGCATTTT.

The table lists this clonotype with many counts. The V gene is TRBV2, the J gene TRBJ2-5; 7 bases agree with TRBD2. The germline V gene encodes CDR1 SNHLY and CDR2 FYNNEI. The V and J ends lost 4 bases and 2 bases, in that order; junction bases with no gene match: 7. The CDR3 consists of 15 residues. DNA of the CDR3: TGTGCCAGCAGTGGGGGTGCGGGAGTGCAAGAGACCCAGTACTTC. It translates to CASSGGAGVQETQYF. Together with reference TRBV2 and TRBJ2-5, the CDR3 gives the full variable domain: EPEVTQTPSHQVTQMGQEVILRCVPISNHLYFYWYRQILGQKVEFLVSFYNNEISEKSEIFDDQFSVERPDGSNFTLKIRSTKLEDSAMYFCASSGGAGVQETQYFGPGTRLLVL.

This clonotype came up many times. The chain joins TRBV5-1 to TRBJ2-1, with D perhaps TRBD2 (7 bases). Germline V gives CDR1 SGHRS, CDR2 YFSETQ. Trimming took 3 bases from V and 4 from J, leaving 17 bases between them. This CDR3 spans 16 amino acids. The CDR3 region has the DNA TGCGCCAGCAGCTCGATGGGGGGGGCGCGGTACAATGAGCAGTTCTTC. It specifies CASSSMGGARYNEQFF.

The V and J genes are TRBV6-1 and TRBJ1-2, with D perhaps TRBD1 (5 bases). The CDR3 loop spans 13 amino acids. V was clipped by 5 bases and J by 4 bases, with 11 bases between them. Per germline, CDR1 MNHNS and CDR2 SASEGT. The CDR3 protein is CASSRGDVYGYTF. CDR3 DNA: TGTGCCAGCAGTCGGGGGGACGTCTATGGCTACACCTTC.

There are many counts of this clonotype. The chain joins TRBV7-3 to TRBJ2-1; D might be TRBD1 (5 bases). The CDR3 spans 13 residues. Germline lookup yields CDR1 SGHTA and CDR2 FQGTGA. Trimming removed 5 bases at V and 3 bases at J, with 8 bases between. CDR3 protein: CASSPRGYNEQFF. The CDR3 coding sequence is TGTGCCAGCAGCCCTAGGGGCTACAATGAGCAGTTCTTC. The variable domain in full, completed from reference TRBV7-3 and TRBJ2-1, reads GAGVSQTPSNKVTEKGKYVELRCDPISGHTALYWYRQSLGQGPEFLIYFQGTGAADDSGLPNDRFFAVRPEGSVSTLKIQRTERGDSAVYLCASSPRGYNEQFFGPGTRLTVL.

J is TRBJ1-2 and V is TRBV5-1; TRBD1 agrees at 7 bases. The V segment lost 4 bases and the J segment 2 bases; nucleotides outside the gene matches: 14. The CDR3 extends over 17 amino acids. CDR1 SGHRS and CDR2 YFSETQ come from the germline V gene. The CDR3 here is CASSPQGRGGLNYGYTF. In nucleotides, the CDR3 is TGCGCCAGCAGCCCCCAGGGGAGAGGGGGCTTGAACTATGGCTACACCTTC.

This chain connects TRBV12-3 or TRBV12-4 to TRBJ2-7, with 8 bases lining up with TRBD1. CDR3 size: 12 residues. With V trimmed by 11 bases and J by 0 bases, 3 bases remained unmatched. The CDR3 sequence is CAGGQGSYEQYF. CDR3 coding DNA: TGTGCCGGAGGACAGGGCTCCTACGAGCAGTACTTC.

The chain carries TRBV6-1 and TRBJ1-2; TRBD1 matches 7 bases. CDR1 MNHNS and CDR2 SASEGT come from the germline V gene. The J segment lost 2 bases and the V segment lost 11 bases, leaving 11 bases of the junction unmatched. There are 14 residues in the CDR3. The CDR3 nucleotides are TGTGCCGCAGACCGGACAGGAGGCAACTATGGCTACACCTTC. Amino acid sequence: CAADRTGGNYGYTF.

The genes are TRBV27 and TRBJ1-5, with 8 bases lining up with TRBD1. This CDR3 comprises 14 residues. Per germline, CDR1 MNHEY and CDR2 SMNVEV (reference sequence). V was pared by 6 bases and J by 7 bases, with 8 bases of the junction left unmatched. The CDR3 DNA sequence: TGTGCCAGCAGCCAGGACAGGGAGGGACAGCCCCAGCATTTT. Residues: CASSQDREGQPQHF.

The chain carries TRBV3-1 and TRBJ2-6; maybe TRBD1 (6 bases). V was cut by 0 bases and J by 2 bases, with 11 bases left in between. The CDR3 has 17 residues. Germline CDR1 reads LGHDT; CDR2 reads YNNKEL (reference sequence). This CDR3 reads CASSQDSRGTGANVLTF. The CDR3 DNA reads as TGTGCCAGCAGCCAAGATTCCAGGGGCACTGGGGCCAACGTCCTGACTTTC.

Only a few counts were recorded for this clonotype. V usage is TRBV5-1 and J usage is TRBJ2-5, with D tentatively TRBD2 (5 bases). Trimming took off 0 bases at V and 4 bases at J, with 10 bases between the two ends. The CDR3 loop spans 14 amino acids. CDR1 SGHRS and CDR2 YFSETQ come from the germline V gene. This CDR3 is CASSLDPRGETQYF. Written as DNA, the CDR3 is TGCGCCAGCAGCTTGGACCCCCGGGGAGAGACCCAGTACTTC. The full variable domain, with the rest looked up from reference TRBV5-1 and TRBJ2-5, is KAGVTQTPRYLIKTRGQQVTLSCSPISGHRSVSWYQQTPGQGLQFLFEYFSETQRNKGNFPGRFSGRQFSNSRSEMNVSTLELGDSALYLCASSLDPRGETQYFGPGTRLLVL.

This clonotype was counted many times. The CDR3 loop is CASRGSNQPQHF. The CDR3 nucleotides are TGTGCCAGCAGGGGAAGCAATCAGCCCCAGCATTTT. The chain is built from TRBV6-6 and TRBJ1-5; D remains ambiguous. V was trimmed by 6 bases and J by 1 base, leaving 4 bases between them. In germline, CDR1 is MNHNY, CDR2 SVGAGI (reference sequence). CDR3 length: 12 residues.

CDR3 in DNA: TGTGCCAGCTCACCACCTAGCGAGGAGCAGTACTTC. Protein product: CASSPPSEEQYF. The chain uses TRBV18 and TRBJ2-7; tentatively, D is TRBD2 (5 bases). The germline V gene has CDR1 KGHSH and CDR2 LQKENI. Trimming pared 0 bases from V and 7 bases from J, leaving 7 bases between. This CDR3 contains 12 residues.

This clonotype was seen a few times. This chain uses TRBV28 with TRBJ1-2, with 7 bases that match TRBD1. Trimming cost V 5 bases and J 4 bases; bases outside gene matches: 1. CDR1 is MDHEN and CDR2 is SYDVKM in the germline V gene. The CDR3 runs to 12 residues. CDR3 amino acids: CASSRQGYGYTF. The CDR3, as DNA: TGTGCCAGCAGTCGACAGGGCTATGGCTACACCTTC.

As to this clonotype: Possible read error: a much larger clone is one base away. Written as DNA, the CDR3 is TGTGCCAGCAGCCTCGTCGGGGGAGGGTCGGAGGAGACCCAGTACTTC. Protein: CASSLVGGGSEETQYF. The chain combines TRBV7-2 with TRBJ2-5; 7 bases align to TRBD2. CDR1 and CDR2 (germline): SGHTA, FQGNSA. The junction had 14 bases not matched to a gene; V was cut back by 5 bases and J by 5 bases. This CDR3 has 16 residues.

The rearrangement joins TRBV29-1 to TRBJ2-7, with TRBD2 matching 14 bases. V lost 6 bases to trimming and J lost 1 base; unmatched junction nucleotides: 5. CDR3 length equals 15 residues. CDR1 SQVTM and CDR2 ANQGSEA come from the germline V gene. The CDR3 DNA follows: TGCAGCGTCAGGGGACTAGCGGGGGAATCCTACGAGCAGTACTTC. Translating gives CSVRGLAGESYEQYF.